These 27 T cell receptor beta chains were sequenced from one sample in a study of T cell repertoires in cytomegalovirus infection. No cognate antigen is known for these TCRs. Using its own MiXCR run on the reads, TCRdb lists one record per CDR3 protein. The sample has 110,000 or so distinct CDR3 sequences; less than 30% are singletons. The sequences come from CD8+ T cells from cultured PBMCs, collected from culture after CMV antigen stimulation. These receptors all come from a human donor in good health (CMV status not recorded). Some clones in this sample may be carry-over from other donors' samples.

This clonotype was detected ten times or more. V is TRBV7-6 and J is TRBJ2-7; D possibly corresponds to TRBD1 (6 bases). The germline CDR1 and CDR2 sequences are SGHVS and FNYEAQ. The CDR3 covers 13 residues. V was trimmed by 5 bases and J by 8 bases, leaving 16 bases between them. This CDR3 is CASSPQGQLQQYF. The DNA for the CDR3 is TGTGCCAGCAGCCCACAAGGACAGTTGCAGCAGTACTTC.

J is TRBJ1-1 and V is TRBV2; the D is unclear. This CDR3 is 13 amino acids long. V was cut by 7 bases and J by 1 base, with 10 bases left in between. Germline V lookup: CDR1 SNHLY, CDR2 FYNNEI. The CDR3 sequence is CASTRWENTEAFF. The CDR3 DNA reads TGTGCCAGCACTCGTTGGGAGAACACTGAAGCTTTCTTT.

The J gene is TRBJ2-1, the V gene TRBV6-8; D not certain. Germline CDR1 reads MNHGY; CDR2 reads SAAAGT. The CDR3 contains 15 residues. The V end lost 6 bases, the J end lost 0 bases, and 12 bases lay between the germline ends. The CDR3, as DNA: TGTGCCAGCAGCCTCGGAGAGAACTCCTACAATGAGCAGTTCTTC. Residues: CASSLGENSYNEQFF.

This clonotype was found a few times. The V call is TRBV11-3, the J call TRBJ1-3; the D is unclear. V shed 2 bases and J shed 3 bases, with 20 bases lying between them. The CDR3 runs 18 residues. Germline V gene data show CDR1 as SGHNT and CDR2 as YENEEA. The CDR3 protein is CASSLRGIRPKFGNTIYF. CDR3 sequence (DNA): TGTGCCAGCAGCTTAAGAGGGATCCGCCCGAAATTTGGAAACACCATATATTTT.

There are a few counts of this clonotype. This chain connects TRBV7-9 to TRBJ2-1; 7 bases fit TRBD2. This CDR3 has 15 amino acids. V dropped 2 bases and J dropped 7; count of bases not matched to a gene: 8. Germline CDR1 and CDR2: SEHNR and FQNEAQ (reference sequence). For the CDR3, the DNA is TGTGCCAGCAGCTTAATCCTAGCGGCCTTTAATGAGCAGTTCTTC. This encodes CASSLILAAFNEQFF. Drawing the rest from reference TRBV7-9 and TRBJ2-1, the complete variable domain is DTGVSQNPRHKITKRGQNVTFRCDPISEHNRLYWYRQTLGQGPEFLTYFQNEAQLEKSRLLSDRFSAERPKGSFSTLEIQRTEQGDSAMYLCASSLILAAFNEQFFGPGTRLTVL.

This clonotype was detected only a few times. The rearrangement joins TRBV5-5 to TRBJ2-3; D assignment may be TRBD1 or TRBD2 (5 bases each). Deletions cut 4 bases from V and 6 bases from J, with 21 bases between. CDR1 and CDR2 from the germline V gene are SGHKS and YYEKEE (reference sequence). The CDR3 sequence is 16 residues long. CDR3 region: CASSLVGTSMLDTQYF. Written as DNA, the CDR3 is TGTGCCAGCAGCCTTGTCGGGACGAGCATGTTGGATACGCAGTATTTT.

There are a few counts of this clonotype. CDR3 residues: CASSLFQGTDTQYF. The CDR3 nucleotides are TGTGCCAGCAGCTTATTTCAGGGCACAGATACGCAGTATTTT. The rearrangement links TRBV7-7 to TRBJ2-3; D is unresolved. The V and J ends lost 2 bases and 1 base respectively, with 7 bases between them. The CDR3 has 14 amino acids. Germline assignment: CDR1 SSHAT and CDR2 FNYEAQ (reference sequence).

This CDR3 reads CASSSTSGGGETQYF. DNA of the CDR3: TGTGCCAGCAGCTCGACTAGCGGGGGTGGGGAGACCCAGTACTTC. The chain uses TRBV7-6 and TRBJ2-5, with TRBD2 matching over 12 bases. CDR3 length equals 15 residues. V shed 4 bases, J shed 5 bases, and the junction held 5 bases outside the gene matches. Germline assignment: CDR1 SGHVS and CDR2 FNYEAQ.

This clonotype was recorded a few times. V gene TRBV7-6 combines with J gene TRBJ2-1; D is unresolved. Per the germline V gene, CDR1 is SGHVS and CDR2 is FNYEAQ. The CDR3 extends over 12 amino acids. V was cut by 5 bases and J by 5 bases, with 7 bases left in between. The CDR3 DNA follows: TGTGCCAGCAGCCCCAAGGACAATGAGCAGTTCTTC. This gives the protein CASSPKDNEQFF.

CDR3 protein: CASRDPFLATEAFF. The CDR3 coding sequence is TGTGCCAGTAGGGACCCTTTCCTCGCCACTGAAGCTTTCTTT. The chain has TRBV19 and TRBJ1-1; D remains ambiguous. Germline V gene data show CDR1 as LNHDA and CDR2 as SQIVND (reference sequence). The germline V and J ends were trimmed by 6 bases and 4 bases, with 15 bases remaining between them. This CDR3 has 14 residues.

This clonotype has just a few counts. This chain uses TRBV7-9 with TRBJ2-1, with D uncertain. V lost 4 bases, J lost 2 bases, and 15 bases lay in between. Germline-derived CDR1 and CDR2 are SEHNR and FQNEAQ (reference sequence). The CDR3 runs 16 residues. The CDR3 region has the DNA TGTGCCAGCAGCTCCAACAGCATGTTTCCCTACAATGAGCAGTTCTTC. It codes for CASSSNSMFPYNEQFF.

This clonotype was found many times. The chain recombines TRBV12-3 or TRBV12-4 with TRBJ2-3, with TRBD2 matching over 7 bases. This CDR3 spans 19 amino acids. V was clipped by 6 bases and J by 0 bases; unmatched bases: 18. CDR3: CASRFLTRGTGGSTDTQYF. CDR3 sequence (DNA): TGTGCCAGCAGGTTTCTGACCCGTGGGACGGGGGGTAGCACAGATACGCAGTATTTT.

This clonotype was detected a few times. The chain combines TRBV19 with TRBJ2-4, with 11 bases that match TRBD1. The CDR3 contains 14 residues. Germline V lookup: CDR1 LNHDA, CDR2 SQIVND (reference sequence). With V trimmed by 7 bases and J by 7 bases, 6 bases remained unmatched. The CDR3 protein is CASMWTGGANIQYF. The CDR3 DNA follows: TGTGCCAGTATGTGGACAGGGGGCGCGAACATTCAGTACTTC.

This clonotype was picked up a small number of times. The rearrangement uses TRBV7-9 and TRBJ2-3, with 11 bases identical to TRBD2. Germline V gene sequence: CDR1 SEHNR, CDR2 FQNEAQ (reference sequence). The CDR3 has 18 residues. Trimming removed 1 base from V and 0 bases from J; junction bases left unmatched: 6. The DNA of the CDR3 is TGTGCCAGCAGCTTAGACCCGAGACTAGCGGGGAGCACAGATACGCAGTATTTT. Translating it yields CASSLDPRLAGSTDTQYF.

This clonotype was detected only a few times. This chain uses TRBV20-1 with TRBJ1-2; 7 bases map to TRBD1. The CDR3 loop spans 15 amino acids. Germline V gene data show CDR1 as DFQATT and CDR2 as SNEGSKA (reference sequence). Losses at the gene ends were 0 bases for V and 0 bases for J; bases not matched to a gene: 4. CDR3 nucleotides: TGCAGTGCTAGAGATTCCAGGGGGGCTAACTATGGCTACACCTTC. Its translation: CSARDSRGANYGYTF.

This clonotype occurred a few times. The chain joins TRBV28 to TRBJ1-1, with 7 positions matching TRBD1. J gave up 1 base and V 6 bases, and 2 bases lay outside the gene matches. The germline gives CDR1 MDHEN, CDR2 SYDVKM. The CDR3 extends over 13 amino acids. CDR3 DNA: TGTGCCAGCAGGGACAGGCAGAACACTGAAGCTTTCTTT. This encodes CASRDRQNTEAFF.

This rearrangement joins TRBV11-1 to TRBJ2-5; D is unresolved. In germline, CDR1 is SGHAT, CDR2 FQDESV (reference sequence). Trimming shortened V by 5 bases and J by 5 bases, and 15 bases separated the two germline ends. The CDR3 is 14 residues long. CDR3 in amino acids: CASSRSGPTETQYF. Written as DNA, the CDR3 is TGTGCCAGCAGCCGCTCCGGACCTACGGAGACCCAGTACTTC.

The V call is TRBV4-1, the J call TRBJ1-3; D not certain. Germline V lookup: CDR1 MGHRA, CDR2 YSYEKL. The CDR3 loop spans 15 amino acids. The V gene lost 1 base and the J gene lost 0 bases, with 7 bases spanning the gap. CDR3 region: CASSQVQSSGNTIYF. CDR3 nucleotides: TGCGCCAGCAGCCAAGTCCAGTCCTCTGGAAACACCATATATTTT.

This clonotype was counted once. The CDR3 nucleotides read TGTGCCTCAGTACTTGGAAACACCATATATTTT. Amino acids: CASVLGNTIYF. This chain links TRBV15 with TRBJ1-3; D is unclear. The CDR3 is made up of 11 amino acids. The germline CDR1 and CDR2 sequences are LNHNV and YYDKDF (reference sequence). V was cut by 11 bases and J by 3 bases, with 8 bases left in between.

The rearrangement uses TRBV12-3 or TRBV12-4 and TRBJ1-6; D not certain. V shed 7 bases and J shed 13 bases, with 11 bases lying between them. The CDR3 has 11 amino acids. As DNA, the CDR3 is TGTGCCAGCACCGCCTCGGGGCCCCTCCACTTT. Its translation: CASTASGPLHF.

Ten or more counts support this clonotype. The V gene is TRBV7-9, the J gene TRBJ1-1; D unresolved. V was trimmed by 5 bases and J by 0 bases, leaving 7 bases between them. CDR1 SEHNR and CDR2 FQNEAQ come from the germline V gene (reference sequence). The CDR3 extends over 13 amino acids. CDR3 region: CASSPELNTEAFF. For the CDR3, the DNA is TGTGCCAGCAGCCCAGAGTTGAACACTGAAGCTTTCTTT. Full variable domain (missing parts from reference TRBV7-9 and TRBJ1-1): DTGVSQNPRHKITKRGQNVTFRCDPISEHNRLYWYRQTLGQGPEFLTYFQNEAQLEKSRLLSDRFSAERPKGSFSTLEIQRTEQGDSAMYLCASSPELNTEAFFGQGTRLTVV.

This clonotype has just a few counts. This rearrangement joins TRBV7-9 to TRBJ2-1; 9 bases align to TRBD1. V gave up 6 bases and J gave up 10 bases; unmatched junction bases: 13. CDR3 length equals 15 residues. Germline CDR1 SEHNR, CDR2 FQNEAQ (reference sequence). The CDR3 sequence is CASSPLGQGLWEQFF. CDR3 nucleotides: TGTGCCAGCAGTCCCTTGGGACAGGGTCTTTGGGAGCAGTTCTTC.

This clonotype was detected once. This clone may be a read error of a much larger clone one base away. The V and J genes are TRBV7-2 and TRBJ1-1, with D unclear. The CDR3 runs 15 residues. The V and J ends lost 1 base and 4 bases respectively, with 13 bases between them. Per germline, CDR1 SGHTA and CDR2 FQGNSA. CDR3 protein: CASSLVLTPGTEAFF. The CDR3 nucleotides read TGTGCCAGCAGCTTAGTCTTAACCCCGGGCACTGAAGCTTTCTTT.

V is TRBV2 and J is TRBJ1-4; D is possibly TRBD1 (5 bases). CDR1 SNHLY and CDR2 FYNNEI come from the germline V gene. This CDR3 region has 15 residues. V was cut by 0 bases and J by 6 bases, with 11 bases left in between. CDR3 loop: CASSEALLGDEKLFF. In DNA, the CDR3 is TGTGCCAGCAGTGAAGCGCTGTTGGGGGATGAAAAACTGTTTTTT.

The J gene is TRBJ1-2, the V gene TRBV19; D is undetermined. There are 14 residues in the CDR3. CDR1 LNHDA and CDR2 SQIVND come from the germline V gene (reference sequence). The germline V and J ends were trimmed by 5 bases and 5 bases, with 15 bases remaining between them. The CDR3 loop is CASSLTSRFYGYTF. CDR3 bases: TGTGCCAGTAGTTTGACAAGCCGATTTTATGGCTACACCTTC.

The chain recombines TRBV11-2 with TRBJ2-1; TRBD2 is a possible D gene (6 bases). The length of the CDR3 is 14 residues. Germline CDR1 SGHAT, CDR2 FQNNGV. V was clipped by 3 bases and J by 5 bases, with 11 bases between them. The CDR3 DNA sequence: TGTGCCAGCAGCTTGGAGGGGCGGCACAATGAGCAGTTCTTC. Translating gives CASSLEGRHNEQFF.

The genes are TRBV4-1 and TRBJ2-1; 8 nucleotides line up with TRBD1. The CDR3 runs to 15 residues. After removal of 2 bases from V and 6 bases from J, the junction contained 6 bases not matched to a gene. The germline V gene encodes CDR1 MGHRA and CDR2 YSYEKL. In nucleotides, the CDR3 is TGCGCCAGCAGCCAACGACACAGGGGGTCCAATGAGCAGTTCTTC. It is translated as CASSQRHRGSNEQFF.